The 8 T cell receptor beta chains below come from one sample, sequenced in a study of blood T cell repertoires in COVID-19 (dated by TCRdb to about 2020). The library relied on the immunoSEQ multiplex PCR assay. Entries here come from immuneACCESS through TCRdb and include only in-frame sequences with V and J called. Some clones fail to appear in such tables; in the studies checked, an unresolved V gene covers under half of the shortfall, and the cause of the remainder is unknown. The sample yields about 210,000 clones; about 79% were counted once. The ten biggest clones cover approximately 10% of the sample. Sequencing input: peripheral blood. The receptors stem from a man aged 50-60 years with active or convalescent COVID-19.

The chain employs TRBV3-1 (or the pseudogene TRBV3-2) and TRBJ2-1; 8 positions agree with TRBD1. The trim removed 1 base at V and 3 bases at J, leaving 5 bases unmatched. The CDR3 loop spans 16 amino acids. The germline V gene has CDR1 LGHDT and CDR2 YNNKEL (reference sequence). CDR3 bases: TGTGCCAGCAGCCAAGGGACAGGGCTGCTCTACAATGAGCAGTTCTTC. Protein: CASSQGTGLLYNEQFF.

This rearrangement joins TRBV28 to TRBJ1-5; D is ambiguous. With 5 bases removed from V and 1 base from J, the gap between germline ends came to 18 bases. CDR1 MDHEN and CDR2 SYDVKM come from the germline V gene. CDR3 length: 17 amino acids. The CDR3 reads CASSTSRTGTSNQPQHF. In DNA form, the CDR3 reads TGTGCCAGCAGTACATCCAGGACGGGAACCAGCAATCAGCCCCAGCATTTT.

CDR3 bases: TGCGCCAGCAGCCAAGATCGACTAGCGGGAGGGGACATTCAGTACTTC. Encoded protein: CASSQDRLAGGDIQYF. The chain employs TRBV4-3 and TRBJ2-4; 14 nucleotides line up with TRBD2. With 0 bases clipped from V and 8 bases from J, the junction kept 3 bases outside the gene matches. Germline V gives CDR1 LGHNA, CDR2 YSLEER. The CDR3 length is 16 residues.

V usage is TRBV6-5 and J usage is TRBJ1-5, with 7 bases that match TRBD1. The CDR3 spans 15 residues. CDR1 is MNHEY, CDR2 SVGAGI, per germline. The ends lost 5 bases at V and 5 bases at J; junction bases unmatched: 9. The CDR3 region is CASSPGDRGYQPQHF. CDR3 sequence (DNA): TGTGCCAGCAGTCCCGGGGACAGAGGTTATCAGCCCCAGCATTTT.

The chain combines TRBV5-1 with TRBJ1-1, with D tentatively TRBD1 (5 bases). V lost 0 bases to trimming and J lost 5 bases, with 8 bases between them. The CDR3 is made up of 13 amino acids. Germline lookup yields CDR1 SGHRS and CDR2 YFSETQ. CDR3 loop: CASSLAGRTEAFF. CDR3 nucleotide sequence: TGCGCCAGCAGCTTGGCAGGGCGGACTGAAGCTTTCTTT.

V and J are TRBV15 and TRBJ1-5, with 9 bases matching TRBD1. Germline-derived CDR1 and CDR2 are LNHNV and YYDKDF (reference sequence). V lost 3 bases, J lost 7 bases, and 7 bases stayed unmatched. The CDR3 loop spans 15 amino acids. The CDR3, as DNA: TGTGCCACCAGCAGCGGGACAGGGCGATCGCAGCCCCAGCATTTT. It specifies CATSSGTGRSQPQHF.

V and J are TRBV7-2 and TRBJ1-5, with a possible D match to TRBD1 (6 bases). The CDR3 is 17 residues long. The germline gives CDR1 SGHTA, CDR2 FQGNSA. The V end lost 0 bases, the J end lost 5 bases, and 17 bases lay between the germline ends. CDR3 DNA sequence: TGTGCCAGCAGCTTAGCCCGCCCGATCAGGGGTGATCAGCCCCAGCATTTT. This translates into CASSLARPIRGDQPQHF.

The J gene is TRBJ2-1, the V gene TRBV7-8; 9 nucleotides agree with TRBD2. V lost 1 base and J lost 2; bases outside the gene matches: 6. Germline V gene sequence: CDR1 SGHVS, CDR2 FQNEAQ. The CDR3 contains 17 residues. The CDR3, as DNA: TGTGCCAGCAGCTTAGAGGTAGCGGGGGCTACCTACAATGAGCAGTTCTTC. It specifies CASSLEVAGATYNEQFF.